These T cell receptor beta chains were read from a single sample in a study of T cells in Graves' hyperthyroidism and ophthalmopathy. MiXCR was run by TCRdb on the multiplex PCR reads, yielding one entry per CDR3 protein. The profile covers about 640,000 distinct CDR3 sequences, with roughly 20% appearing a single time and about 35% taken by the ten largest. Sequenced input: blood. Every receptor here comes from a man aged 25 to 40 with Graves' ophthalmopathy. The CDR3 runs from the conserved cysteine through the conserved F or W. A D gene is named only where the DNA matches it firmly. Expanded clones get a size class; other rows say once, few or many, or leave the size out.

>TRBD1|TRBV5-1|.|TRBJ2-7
TGCGCCAGCAAAGATCCGGGACAGGGTATCTACGAGCAGTACTTC
CASKDPGQGIYEQYF
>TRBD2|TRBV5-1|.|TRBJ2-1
TGCGCCAGCAGCCGAGCGGGAGGGTCCTACTACAATGAGCAGTTCTTC
CASSRAGGSYYNEQFF
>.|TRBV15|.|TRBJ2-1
TGTGCCACCAGCAGAGATCTAGCGCCTTACAATGAGCAGTTCTTC
CATSRDLAPYNEQFF
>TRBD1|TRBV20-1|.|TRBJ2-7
TGCAGTGCTAGAAGTGGGACAGGGACTTTCTACGAGCAGTACTTC
CSARSGTGTFYEQYF
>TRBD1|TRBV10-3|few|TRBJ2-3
TGTGCCATCGGATGGACAGGAAACACAGATACGCAGTATTTT
CAIGWTGNTDTQYF
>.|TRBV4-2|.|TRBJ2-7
TGTGCCAGCAGCCAACCAAGCGCGGGTGCCTACGAGCAGTACTTC
CASSQPSAGAYEQYF
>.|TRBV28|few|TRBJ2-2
TGTGCCAGCACCTCCGATTACGGGGAGCTGTTTTTT
CASTSDYGELFF
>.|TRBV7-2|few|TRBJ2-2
TGTGCCAGCAGCTTAGTCAAGTACGGGGAGCTGTTTTTT
CASSLVKYGELFF
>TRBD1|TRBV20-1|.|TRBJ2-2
TGCAGTGCTAGAAGTCAGGACAGGGCGGGCACCGGGGAGCTGTTTTTT
CSARSQDRAGTGELFF
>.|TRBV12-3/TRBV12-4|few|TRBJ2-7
TGTGCCAGCAGCCTCGGAGATAGCGGAAATTACGAGCAGTACTTC
CASSLGDSGNYEQYF
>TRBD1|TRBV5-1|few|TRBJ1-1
TGCGCCAGCCGAAGGACAGGGCGGGAGGGCACTGAAGCTTTCTTT
CASRRTGREGTEAFF
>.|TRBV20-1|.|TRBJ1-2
TGCAGTGCCCGGGGAGATACAAGAAACTATGGCTACACCTTC
CSARGDTRNYGYTF
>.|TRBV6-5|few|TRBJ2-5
TGTGCCAGCAGTTATCGGCTGCAAGAGACCCAGTACTTC
CASSYRLQETQYF
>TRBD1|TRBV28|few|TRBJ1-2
TGTGCCAGCAGTCTCAGGGGGCGCGGAGCTGGCTACACCTTC
CASSLRGRGAGYTF
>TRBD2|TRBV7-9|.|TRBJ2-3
TGTGCCAGCGGCTCACCACTAGCGGGCTACACAGATACGCAGTATTTT
CASGSPLAGYTDTQYF
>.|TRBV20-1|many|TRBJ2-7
TGCAGTGCTAGCCGAAAACCAGGGGCCTACGAGCAGTACTTC
CSASRKPGAYEQYF
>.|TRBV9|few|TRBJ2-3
TGTGCCAGCAGCGTAGGACAGCGCACAGATACGCAGTATTTT
CASSVGQRTDTQYF
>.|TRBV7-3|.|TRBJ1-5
TGTGCCAGCAGCTTATCGGGACCCGGTCAGCCCCAGCATTTT
CASSLSGPGQPQHF
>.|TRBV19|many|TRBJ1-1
TGTGCCAGTAGTAACCCACAGGACATAACTCCACGGGCCACTGAAGCTTTCTTT
CASSNPQDITPRATEAFF
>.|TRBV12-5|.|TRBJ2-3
TGTGCTAGTGGTTTTGGGGTCGACAGCACAGATACGCAGTATTTT
CASGFGVDSTDTQYF
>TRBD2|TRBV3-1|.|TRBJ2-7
TGTGCCAGCACCCGCGGGGGTTACGAGCAGTACTTC
CASTRGGYEQYF
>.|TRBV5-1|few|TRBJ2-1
TGCGCCAGCAGCTTGATGGGGGAAAAGTACAATGAGCAGTTCTTC
CASSLMGEKYNEQFF
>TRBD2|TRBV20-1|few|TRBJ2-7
TGCAGTGCGGGACTAGCGGGAGGGACAGAGCAGTACTTC
CSAGLAGGTEQYF
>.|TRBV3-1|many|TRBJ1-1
TGTGCCAGCAGCTCCTGGGACCGAAACACTGAAGCTTTCTTT
CASSSWDRNTEAFF
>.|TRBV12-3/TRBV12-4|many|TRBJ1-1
TGTGCCAGCAGCGTAGGGTTTGAAGCTTTCTTT
CASSVGFEAFF
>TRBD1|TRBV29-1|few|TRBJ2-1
TGCAGCGTTGAAACAAGACAGGGATCCTACAATGAGCAGTTCTTC
CSVETRQGSYNEQFF
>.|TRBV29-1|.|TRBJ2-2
TGCAGCGTCGTCTGGGCCGACGAGAACACCGGGGAGCTGTTTTTT
CSVVWADENTGELFF
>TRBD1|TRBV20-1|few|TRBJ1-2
TGCAGTGCTAGAGATGACCGGGACAGGGGGTTCTCTGGCTACACCTTC
CSARDDRDRGFSGYTF
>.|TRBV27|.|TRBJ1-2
TGTGCCAGCAGTCCCCATCGCAGCGGAGGCTACACCTTC
CASSPHRSGGYTF
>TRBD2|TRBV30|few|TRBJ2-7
TGTGCCTGGGGCCCGGGACTAGCGTCGGGGGAGCAGTACTTC
CAWGPGLASGEQYF
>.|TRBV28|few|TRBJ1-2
TGTGCCAGCAGTATCGGACAGATATATGGCTACACCTTC
CASSIGQIYGYTF
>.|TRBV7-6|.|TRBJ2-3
TGTGCCAGCAGCCAATTCACTAGCACAGATACGCAGTATTTT
CASSQFTSTDTQYF
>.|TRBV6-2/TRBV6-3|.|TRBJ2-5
TGTGCCAGCAGACAGATGCAAGAGACCCAGTACTTC
CASRQMQETQYF
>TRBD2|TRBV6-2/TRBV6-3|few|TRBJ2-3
TGTGCCAGCAGTTACTCGATAGGGACTAGCGGAGTGGGGGGCACAGATACGCAGTATTTT
CASSYSIGTSGVGGTDTQYF
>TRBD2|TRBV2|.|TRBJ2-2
TGTGCCAGCAGTGAGTCTAGCGGAACCGGGGAGCTGTTTTTT
CASSESSGTGELFF
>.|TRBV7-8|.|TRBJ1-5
TGTGCCAGCAGCCCCGGGACAAAGGGGCAGCCCCAGCATTTT
CASSPGTKGQPQHF
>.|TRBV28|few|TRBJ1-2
TGTGCCACCAAGGAGATGAGGGGCCCTGGCTACACCTTC
CATKEMRGPGYTF
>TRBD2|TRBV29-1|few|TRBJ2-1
TGCAGCGTCACGGGAGGTTGGGATGAGCAGTTCTTC
CSVTGGWDEQFF
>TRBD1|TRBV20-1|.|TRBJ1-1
TGCAGTGCTGCCCGGGACAGGGGGCTCGAAGGCACTGAAGCTTTCTTT
CSAARDRGLEGTEAFF
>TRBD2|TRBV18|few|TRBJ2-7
TGTGCCAGCTCAGCGGGACTAGCGGGAGGGTCCGACGAGCAGTACTTC
CASSAGLAGGSDEQYF
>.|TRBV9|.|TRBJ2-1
TGTGCCAGCAGCGTAGCAGAGAGGCAGGGCCCTTCCCACTACTACAATGAGCAGTTCTTC
CASSVAERQGPSHYYNEQFF
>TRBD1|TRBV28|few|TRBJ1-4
TGTGCCAGCAGTTTGTTGACAGGGCGGGGAACAACTAATGAAAAACTGTTTTTT
CASSLLTGRGTTNEKLFF
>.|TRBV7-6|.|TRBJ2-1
TGTGCCAGCAGCTTCCACCGGGGAGAGCAGTTCTTC
CASSFHRGEQFF
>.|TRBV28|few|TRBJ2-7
TGTGCCAGCAACATGGCCGGGACCTTCTACGAGCAGTACTTC
CASNMAGTFYEQYF
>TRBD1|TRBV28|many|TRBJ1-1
TGTGCCAGCTACCGGACAGGGGTCACTGAAGCTTTCTTT
CASYRTGVTEAFF
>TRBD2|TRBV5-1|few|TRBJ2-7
TGCGCCAGCAGCTTATTCCCGGGACTAGCGGATAACGAGCAGTACTTC
CASSLFPGLADNEQYF
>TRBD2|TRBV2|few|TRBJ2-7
TGTGCCAGCAGTACCCCTAGCGGGAGGGCCCTCGAGCAGTACTTC
CASSTPSGRALEQYF
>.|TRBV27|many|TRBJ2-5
TGTGCCAGCAGTCCATCGCCTAGGCCAAGAGAGACCCAGTACTTC
CASSPSPRPRETQYF
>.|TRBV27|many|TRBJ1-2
TGTGCCAGCAGAAGTTACCCCAGACGGTCGGGAGAGCACGGCTACACCTTC
CASRSYPRRSGEHGYTF
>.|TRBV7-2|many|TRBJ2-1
TGTGCCAGCAGCTTACTCTCTCAGGGGCGGGGGGAGCAGTTCTTC
CASSLLSQGRGEQFF
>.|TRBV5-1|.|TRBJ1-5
TGCGCCAGCAGCTTGGAACAGTCGGGTCAGCCCCAGCATTTT
CASSLEQSGQPQHF
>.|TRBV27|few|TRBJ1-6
TGTGCCAGCAGGCTCCAGCCTCCCTCCGTTCCCCTCCACTTT
CASRLQPPSVPLHF
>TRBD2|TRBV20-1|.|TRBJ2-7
TGCAGGCCAGTCGCGGCGGGAGAGATACACGAGCAGTACTTC
CRPVAAGEIHEQYF
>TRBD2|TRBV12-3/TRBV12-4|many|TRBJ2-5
TGTGCCAGCAGCCCTAGCGGGAGTAAAGTAGGGACCCAGTACTTC
CASSPSGSKVGTQYF
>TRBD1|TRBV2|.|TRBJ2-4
TGTGCCAGCGAGGGCATCGGGACAGGCAAAAACATTCAGTACTTC
CASEGIGTGKNIQYF
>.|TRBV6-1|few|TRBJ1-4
TGTGCCAGCAGTGAAGCACAGGGCAGAAAACTGTTTTTT
CASSEAQGRKLFF
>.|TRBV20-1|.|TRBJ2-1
TGCAGTGCTAGAGATCTCGGAGTTCATGAGCAGTTCTTC
CSARDLGVHEQFF
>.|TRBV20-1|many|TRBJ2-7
TGCAGTGCTAGACAGGACTACGAGCAGTACTTC
CSARQDYEQYF